This T cell receptor (beta chain) comes out of a study of CDR3 diversity in severe acne. In germline, CDR1 is KGHSH, CDR2 LQKENI. This CDR3 contains 13 residues. Trimming took 3 bases from V and 6 from J, leaving 12 bases between them. TCRdb fed the PCR reads into MiXCR, producing one record per CDR3 protein. This sample yields fewer than 90,000 distinct CDR3 sequences, of which 45% to 65% are seen a single time; 13% to 15% belongs to the top ten. This receptor was obtained from a male donor in good health, without acne. This rearrangement joins TRBV18 to TRBJ2-7; D perhaps matches TRBD1 (7 bases). Specimen: blood. The CDR3 is CASSPGGGGEQYF. The CDR3, as DNA: TGTGCCAGCTCACCCGGAGGGGGCGGCGAGCAGTACTTC.